These 12 T cell receptor beta chains came from one sample sequenced in a study of cytomegalovirus exposure and HLA in healthy donors. PCR was performed using 60 Vbeta and 13 Jbeta primers. The method was immunoSEQ multiplex PCR; TCRdb's version includes in-frame clones alone and lacks a portion of them. The sample holds roughly 150,000 clones, 9.7% seen once. Sequenced input: PBMCs. All receptors derive from a man aged 50 to 60 in good health and CMV-seronegative.

The CDR3 protein is CASSLTGGNEKLFF. The CDR3 coding sequence is TGTGCCAGCAGTTTGACAGGGGGGAATGAAAAACTGTTTTTT. This rearrangement joins TRBV28 to TRBJ1-4, with 9 bases lining up with TRBD1. Trimming removed 3 bases from V and 5 bases from J; junction bases left unmatched: 1. In germline, CDR1 is MDHEN, CDR2 SYDVKM. This CDR3 spans 14 amino acids.

The rearrangement links TRBV14 to TRBJ2-7, with 12 bases aligning to TRBD2. Germline loops: CDR1 SGHDN, CDR2 FVKESK. The CDR3 has 15 residues. V lost 1 base, J lost 5 bases, and 3 bases stayed unmatched. The CDR3 here is CASSQVLAGGNEQYF. CDR3 DNA sequence: TGTGCCAGCAGCCAAGTACTAGCGGGAGGTAACGAGCAGTACTTC. Complete variable domain (other parts from reference TRBV14 and TRBJ2-7): EAGVTQFPSHSVIEKGQTVTLRCDPISGHDNLYWYRRVMGKEIKFLLHFVKESKQDESGMPNNRFLAERTGGTYSTLKVQPAELEDSGVYFCASSQVLAGGNEQYFGPGTRLTVT.

This clone has a handful of counts. This chain uses TRBV18 with TRBJ1-5; a possible D gene is TRBD1 (5 bases). The CDR3 length is 17 residues. Germline assignment: CDR1 KGHSH and CDR2 LQKENI. The V gene lost 0 bases and the J gene lost 1 base, with 13 bases spanning the gap. CDR3 DNA sequence: TGTGCCAGCTCACCACCGGACGGGGGAAGGAGCAATCAGCCCCAGCATTTT. Residues: CASSPPDGGRSNQPQHF.

This clone was picked up a small number of times. This sequence joins TRBV19 and TRBJ1-1, with TRBD1 as a possible D gene (6 bases). This CDR3 region has 13 residues. V lost 4 bases, J lost 9 bases, and 15 bases lay in between. CDR1 is LNHDA, CDR2 SQIVND, per germline (reference sequence). CDR3 residues: CASSTDRSDKAFF. The CDR3 nucleotides read TGTGCCAGTAGTACCGACAGGTCTGATAAAGCTTTCTTT.

This clone turned up a few times. The rearrangement joins TRBV19 to TRBJ2-7, with D perhaps TRBD2 (6 bases). The V gene's germline CDR1 is LNHDA and CDR2 SQIVND (reference sequence). The CDR3 extends over 13 amino acids. V dropped 6 bases and J dropped 1 base, with 10 bases sitting between them. CDR3 DNA sequence: TGTGCCAGTAGCCGGGACTCTTCCTACGAGCAGTACTTC. Amino acid sequence: CASSRDSSYEQYF. The entire variable domain, with the rest obtained from reference TRBV19 and TRBJ2-7, is as follows: DGGITQSPKYLFRKEGQNVTLSCEQNLNHDAMYWYRQDPGQGLRLIYYSQIVNDFQKGDIAEGYSVSREKKESFPLTVTSAQKNPTAFYLCASSRDSSYEQYFGPGTRLTVT.

This clone was counted between two and nine times. The rearrangement links TRBV29-1 to TRBJ2-3; 11 positions agree with TRBD2. The CDR3 consists of 15 residues. Per the germline V gene, CDR1 is SQVTM and CDR2 is ANQGSEA. J lost 2 bases, V lost 5 bases, and 6 bases had no gene match. The chain's CDR3 is CSVRLAGTTTDTQYF. DNA of the CDR3: TGCAGCGTTCGACTAGCGGGGACAACCACAGATACGCAGTATTTT.

The chain combines TRBV6-1 with TRBJ2-3, with 13 bases that match TRBD2. This CDR3 has 14 residues. V trimming: 8 bases; J trimming: 8 bases; junction bases outside the gene matches: 7. Germline V gene sequence: CDR1 MNHNS, CDR2 SASEGT. The CDR3 nucleotides are TGTGCCAGCGGAAGGACTAGCGGGAGAGGTACGCAGTATTTT. Its protein is CASGRTSGRGTQYF.

This clone was counted only a few times. V is TRBV5-4 and J is TRBJ2-2; TRBD1 is a possible D gene (5 bases). This CDR3 has 14 residues. Germline CDR1 and CDR2: SGHNT and YYREEE (reference sequence). V was pared by 1 base and J by 5 bases, with 9 bases between. Written as DNA, the CDR3 is TGTGCCAGCAGCTTGACAGGACCTACCGGGGAGCTGTTTTTT. It encodes CASSLTGPTGELFF. The entire variable domain, with the rest obtained from reference TRBV5-4 and TRBJ2-2, is as follows: ETGVTQSPTHLIKTRGQQVTLRCSSQSGHNTVSWYQQALGQGPQFIFQYYREEENGRGNFPPRFSGLQFPNYSSELNVNALELDDSALYLCASSLTGPTGELFFGEGSRLTVL.

The rearrangement uses TRBV6-6 and TRBJ2-7, with 9 bases aligning to TRBD1. Germline V gene lookup returns CDR1 MNHNY and CDR2 SVGAGI (reference sequence). V shed 6 bases, J shed 2 bases, and the junction held 11 bases outside the gene matches. This CDR3 contains 16 residues. This chain's CDR3 is CASSPETGGGTYEQYF. The CDR3 DNA follows: TGTGCCAGCAGCCCAGAGACAGGGGGTGGCACCTACGAGCAGTACTTC.

This clone was found a few times. The rearrangement joins TRBV5-1 to TRBJ1-1; tentative D call: TRBD1 (5 bases). V was trimmed by 5 bases and J by 1 base, leaving 21 bases between them. Germline V gives CDR1 SGHRS, CDR2 YFSETQ. The CDR3 runs 17 residues. CDR3 residues: CASRRRLGGDGNTEAFF. CDR3 sequence (DNA): TGCGCCAGCAGGAGGAGGTTGGGGGGGGACGGGAACACTGAAGCTTTCTTT.

A few counts support this clone. The chain combines TRBV9 with TRBJ1-5; D not resolved. The CDR3 has 13 amino acids. Trimming cost V 2 bases and J 0 bases, with 3 bases left between them. Germline V CDR1 and CDR2: SGDLS, YYNGEE. CDR3: CASSVSSNQPQHF. The CDR3 DNA reads TGTGCCAGCAGCGTCAGTAGCAATCAGCCCCAGCATTTT. The complete variable domain, with remaining parts taken from reference TRBV9 and TRBJ1-5, reads DSGVTQTPKHLITATGQRVTLRCSPRSGDLSVYWYQQSLDQGLQFLIQYYNGEERAKGNILERFSAQQFPDLHSELNLSSLELGDSALYFCASSVSSNQPQHFGDGTRLSIL.

This clone has more than one count but fewer than ten. The J gene is TRBJ1-1, the V gene TRBV6-1, with 7 bases that match TRBD1. CDR3 length: 13 amino acids. CDR1 is MNHNS and CDR2 is SASEGT in the germline V gene. V lost 2 bases, J lost 10 bases, and 7 bases stayed unmatched. The CDR3 DNA is TGTGCCAGCAGTGAAAGCAGGGGGTTGCGAGCTTTCTTT. The encoded protein is CASSESRGLRAFF.